Below, 12 T cell receptor beta chains from the same sample are listed, as sequenced in a study of T cell changes during pregnancy in multiple sclerosis. This table comes from immunoSEQ multiplex PCR, and its TCRdb copy is limited to in-frame clones, with some not included. Altogether roughly 27,000 clones are present, roughly 86% being singletons, with the ten largest covering under 8.5%. The input for sequencing was CD8+ T cells from peripheral blood mononuclear cells, taken in the second trimester of pregnancy. These receptors all stem from a female donor with multiple sclerosis, enrolled in a pregnancy study.

The chain employs TRBV18 and TRBJ2-1; 7 bases match TRBD1. The CDR3 has 15 amino acids. The V and J ends lost 5 bases and 2 bases, in that order; junction bases with no gene match: 6. Germline loops: CDR1 KGHSH, CDR2 LQKENI. The CDR3 DNA reads as TGTGCCAGCTCAGGAGACAGGGTAGCCTACAATGAGCAGTTCTTC. Its translation: CASSGDRVAYNEQFF.

This clone came up a few times. V is TRBV7-9 and J is TRBJ1-2, with D perhaps matching TRBD1 (6 bases). The CDR3 length is 14 residues. V lost 5 bases and J lost 4, with 14 bases in between. From germline, CDR1 is SEHNR and CDR2 FQNEAQ (reference sequence). The DNA for the CDR3 is TGTGCCAGCAGCCTTAAGGGGGGGTTCTATGGCTACACCTTC. It encodes CASSLKGGFYGYTF.

This clone was seen once. The chain links TRBV27 to TRBJ2-5; 10 bases agree with TRBD2. Germline V lookup: CDR1 MNHEY, CDR2 SMNVEV (reference sequence). The CDR3 runs 14 residues. Germline trimming cut 7 bases from V and 4 bases from J; bases unmatched to any gene: 6. CDR3: CASKSGGERETQYF. The CDR3 nucleotides read TGTGCCAGCAAAAGCGGGGGGGAACGAGAGACCCAGTACTTC.

This chain links TRBV6-1 with TRBJ2-7; weak D call: TRBD1 (6 bases). V shed 0 bases and J shed 3 bases, with 12 bases lying between them. Germline loops: CDR1 MNHNS, CDR2 SASEGT. The CDR3 is 15 amino acids. Written as DNA, the CDR3 is TGTGCCAGCAGTGAAGCGAGGGGGAGCGGCTACGAGCAGTACTTC. This codes for CASSEARGSGYEQYF.

In regard to this clone: One junction end does not reproduce the germline sequence, and a read error may be involved. The rearrangement joins TRBV30 to TRBJ2-5, with D hard to call. The CDR3 has 11 residues. The germline CDR1 and CDR2 sequences are GTSNPN and SVGIG (reference sequence). CDR3 sequence (DNA): TGTGCCTGGGATTCACAAGAGACTCAGTACTTC. This sequence encodes CAWDSQETQYF.

The J gene is TRBJ2-4, the V gene TRBV19; 7 nucleotides agree with TRBD1. Germline V CDR1 and CDR2: LNHDA, SQIVND (reference sequence). This CDR3 contains 16 residues. V shed 3 bases, J shed 8 bases, and the junction held 13 bases outside the gene matches. The CDR3 bases are TGTGCCAGTAGTATGATCCAGACAGGGTTATTTCACATTCAGTACTTC. Translating it yields CASSMIQTGLFHIQYF.

The chain has TRBV4-3 and TRBJ2-5; 9 bases match TRBD1. The CDR3 is 15 amino acids. The germline gives CDR1 LGHNA, CDR2 YSLEER. The V and J ends lost 4 bases and 5 bases, in that order; junction bases with no gene match: 8. CDR3 bases: TGCGCCAGCAGCCCCGGGACAGGGTTTTCGGAGACCCAGTACTTC. This encodes CASSPGTGFSETQYF.

The rearrangement uses TRBV27 and TRBJ2-7, with D unclear. With 3 bases removed from V and 7 bases from J, the gap between germline ends came to 10 bases. The CDR3 runs to 12 residues. Per the germline V gene, CDR1 is MNHEY and CDR2 is SMNVEV (reference sequence). The CDR3 DNA is TGTGCCAGCAGTTTCCAGGCCTCAGAGCAGTACTTC. Translating gives CASSFQASEQYF.

J is TRBJ2-1 and V is TRBV5-1, with D perhaps TRBD2 (5 bases). The CDR3 covers 16 residues. V lost 4 bases and J lost 4, with 18 bases in between. From germline, CDR1 is SGHRS and CDR2 YFSETQ. The CDR3 DNA reads as TGCGCCAGCAGCCCAGAGGCGGACTCTTGGTACAATGAGCAGTTCTTC. Amino acid sequence: CASSPEADSWYNEQFF.

This clone was seen a few times. This rearrangement joins TRBV2 to TRBJ1-5, with 9 bases matching TRBD1. Losses at the gene ends were 8 bases for V and 3 bases for J; bases not matched to a gene: 8. Germline CDR1 SNHLY, CDR2 FYNNEI. CDR3 size: 15 residues. CDR3 amino acids: CASGTGTGHNQPQHF. The CDR3 DNA reads as TGTGCCAGCGGTACCGGGACAGGGCACAATCAGCCCCAGCATTTT.

This rearrangement joins TRBV2 to TRBJ1-6; D uncertain. Trimming removed 11 bases from V and 0 bases from J, with 11 bases in between. Germline values: CDR1 SNHLY, CDR2 FYNNEI. This CDR3 spans 14 amino acids. As DNA, the CDR3 is TGTGCCTGTTTCGGGATCTCCTATAATTCACCCCTCCACTTT. This encodes CACFGISYNSPLHF.

The rearrangement links TRBV7-2 to TRBJ2-7; D perhaps matches TRBD1 (5 bases). The germline V gene has CDR1 SGHTA and CDR2 FQGNSA. The CDR3 has 15 residues. The V gene lost 5 bases and the J gene lost 1 base, with 15 bases spanning the gap. For the CDR3, the DNA is TGTGCCAGCAGCCTTGGTTCCGACAGTTCCTACGAGCAGTACTTC. Translated, it gives CASSLGSDSSYEQYF.